The 31 T cell receptor beta chains reported below all come from one sample, sequenced in a study of cytomegalovirus exposure and HLA in healthy donors. Researchers ran the PCR with 60 Vbeta and 13 Jbeta primers. The method was immunoSEQ multiplex PCR; TCRdb's version includes in-frame clones alone and lacks a portion of them. The repertoire holds roughly 140,000 clones, with 68% as singletons. The sequenced sample was PBMCs. These receptor sequences come from a man in his 60s in good health and CMV-seronegative.

This clone occurred a few times. The J gene is TRBJ2-3, the V gene TRBV7-9, with TRBD2 matching 7 bases. The V segment lost 5 bases and the J segment 1 base; nucleotides outside the gene matches: 9. This CDR3 is 16 amino acids long. The germline gives CDR1 SEHNR, CDR2 FQNEAQ (reference sequence). The CDR3 is CASSRLGLGGTDTQYF. CDR3 nucleotide sequence: TGTGCCAGCAGCCGATTAGGACTAGGGGGCACAGATACGCAGTATTTT.

The chain carries TRBV29-1 and TRBJ1-2; 10 bases match TRBD1. The trim removed 1 base at V and 5 bases at J, leaving 7 bases unmatched. The CDR3 totals 15 residues. Germline-derived CDR1 and CDR2 are SQVTM and ANQGSEA. CDR3 residues: CSVEGGTGELYGYTF. DNA for the CDR3: TGCAGCGTTGAAGGTGGGACAGGGGAGTTGTATGGCTACACCTTC.

The V call is TRBV7-8, the J call TRBJ2-1; weak D call: TRBD2 (6 bases). CDR1 and CDR2 (germline): SGHVS, FQNEAQ. The CDR3 length is 17 residues. V dropped 3 bases and J dropped 5 bases, with 20 bases sitting between them. CDR3 in amino acids: CASSFPREGRRHNEQFF. In DNA, the CDR3 is TGTGCCAGCAGCTTCCCACGGGAAGGGAGGAGGCACAATGAGCAGTTCTTC. The full variable domain, rest sourced from reference TRBV7-8 and TRBJ2-1, is GAGVSQSPRYKVAKRGQDVALRCDPISGHVSLFWYQQALGQGPEFLTYFQNEAQLDKSGLPSDRFFAERPEGSVSTLKIQRTQQEDSAVYLCASSFPREGRRHNEQFFGPGTRLTVL.

The V call is TRBV4-1, the J call TRBJ2-1; D might be TRBD2 (5 bases). V lost 0 bases, J lost 9 bases, and 21 bases lay in between. Germline lookup yields CDR1 MGHRA and CDR2 YSYEKL. CDR3 length equals 17 residues. The CDR3 DNA sequence: TGCGCCAGCAGCCAAGACCCGGGGAGCGGAGCCGTGTCTGAGCAGTTCTTC. This sequence encodes CASSQDPGSGAVSEQFF.

The V gene is TRBV5-4, the J gene TRBJ2-5; no firm D call. The DNA end lines up better with TRBJ2-7; the J call may be wrong. There are 14 residues in the CDR3. Germline CDR1 SGHNT, CDR2 YYREEE (reference sequence). The DNA for the CDR3 is TGTGCCAGCAGCTTGGCTTGGCGGCCCTACGAGCAGTACTTC. It is translated as CASSLAWRPYEQYF.

Only one count was recorded for this clone. CDR3: CAWSVIRGTNEKLFF. The DNA of the CDR3 is TGTGCCTGGAGTGTAATAAGGGGTACTAATGAAAAACTGTTTTTT. The rearrangement uses TRBV30 and TRBJ1-4; D perhaps matches TRBD1 (5 bases). V lost 0 bases and J 2 bases, leaving 10 bases between the germline ends. CDR1 GTSNPN and CDR2 SVGIG come from the germline V gene (reference sequence). CDR3 length equals 15 residues. The whole variable domain, filled in from reference TRBV30 and TRBJ1-4, reads SQTIHQWPATLVQPVGSPLSLECTVEGTSNPNLYWYRQAAGRGLQLLFYSVGIGQISSEVPQNLSASRPQDRQFILSSKKLLLSDSGFYLCAWSVIRGTNEKLFFGSGTQLSVL.

V is TRBV5-4 and J is TRBJ2-5, with 8 bases identical to TRBD1. CDR3 length: 14 residues. The J segment lost 5 bases and the V segment lost 3 bases, leaving 6 bases of the junction unmatched. Per germline, CDR1 SGHNT and CDR2 YYREEE (reference sequence). The CDR3 is CASSSRQGKETQYF. In nucleotides, the CDR3 is TGTGCCAGCAGCTCCCGACAGGGGAAGGAGACCCAGTACTTC.

The rearrangement joins TRBV7-3 to TRBJ2-2, with TRBD2 identical over 16 bases. In germline, CDR1 is SGHTA, CDR2 FQGTGA. V lost 5 bases, J lost 6 bases, and 3 bases stayed unmatched. The CDR3 totals 16 residues. CDR3 sequence reads: CASSLGTSGRAGELFF. The DNA of the CDR3 is TGTGCCAGCAGCCTTGGGACTAGCGGGAGGGCCGGGGAGCTGTTTTTT.

This clone was seen a few times. The gene calls are TRBV21-1 and TRBJ2-7; the table names TRBD1, a call not compared with the DNA. TRBV21-1 is flagged as a pseudogene. The CDR3 spans 12 residues. CDR3 sequence: CASSRDNYEQYF. DNA for the CDR3: TGTGCCAGCAGCAGAGACAACTACGAGCAGTACTTC.

V is TRBV7-2 and J is TRBJ2-7, with D perhaps matching TRBD2 (5 bases). This CDR3 has 13 residues. Germline V CDR1 and CDR2: SGHTA, FQGNSA. Trimming took 4 bases from V and 4 from J, leaving 11 bases between them. In DNA form, the CDR3 reads TGTGCCAGCAGCTCCTCCGGAGGATACGAGCAGTACTTC. Protein sequence: CASSSSGGYEQYF.

The genes are TRBV2 and TRBJ1-1, with a tentative D call TRBD1 (5 bases). Germline-derived CDR1 and CDR2 are SNHLY and FYNNEI. The CDR3 contains 14 residues. V lost 4 bases, J lost 4 bases, and 13 bases lay in between. The CDR3 region has the DNA TGTGCCAGCAGTGCAAGGGGAGGAGGCACTGAAGCTTTCTTT. This translates into CASSARGGGTEAFF.

The chain links TRBV19 to TRBJ1-4; no reliable D call. Trimming took off 5 bases at V and 8 bases at J, with 15 bases between the two ends. CDR3 length equals 14 residues. Per the germline V gene, CDR1 is LNHDA and CDR2 is SQIVND (reference sequence). Written as DNA, the CDR3 is TGTGCCAGTAGTCTTCCGTACCCCGGGGAAAAACTGTTTTTT. Protein product: CASSLPYPGEKLFF. The variable domain in full, completed from reference TRBV19 and TRBJ1-4, reads DGGITQSPKYLFRKEGQNVTLSCEQNLNHDAMYWYRQDPGQGLRLIYYSQIVNDFQKGDIAEGYSVSREKKESFPLTVTSAQKNPTAFYLCASSLPYPGEKLFFGSGTQLSVL.

CDR3 in amino acids: CASSLLPGQETQYF. The CDR3 nucleotides read TGTGCCAGCAGCTTACTCCCAGGGCAAGAGACCCAGTACTTC. V and J are TRBV7-8 and TRBJ2-5; a possible D gene is TRBD1 (5 bases). The CDR3 consists of 14 residues. V was cut by 2 bases and J by 2 bases, with 9 bases left in between. Germline CDR1 is SGHVS and CDR2 is FQNEAQ.

The J gene is TRBJ1-1, the V gene TRBV11-3; the D gene is possibly TRBD1 (6 bases). The CDR3 spans 11 residues. Germline lookup yields CDR1 SGHNT and CDR2 YENEEA. V was pared by 6 bases and J by 9 bases, with 11 bases between. The CDR3 loop is CASSSGTQAFF. The CDR3 DNA follows: TGTGCCAGCAGTTCCGGGACACAAGCTTTCTTT.

In this sample, this clone turned up once. J is TRBJ1-2 and V is TRBV2; TRBD1 aligns across 12 bases. The germline V gene has CDR1 SNHLY and CDR2 FYNNEI. V shed 6 bases and J 4 bases; nucleotides not matched to a gene: 6. CDR3 length: 15 residues. The DNA of the CDR3 is TGTGCCAGCAGGACCGGGACAGGGGGCGGCTATGGCTACACCTTC. Translation: CASRTGTGGGYGYTF.

This sequence joins TRBV15 and TRBJ2-1; tentative D call: TRBD2 (6 bases). Trimming shortened V by 0 bases and J by 0 bases, and 12 bases separated the two germline ends. Germline values: CDR1 LNHNV, CDR2 YYDKDF (reference sequence). The CDR3 covers 17 residues. This CDR3 reads CATSRDSPGSSYNEQFF. CDR3 in DNA: TGTGCCACCAGCAGAGACTCTCCCGGGAGCTCCTACAATGAGCAGTTCTTC.

This clone was seen only a few times. The chain joins TRBV7-2 to TRBJ2-7, with a weak D call TRBD1 (6 bases). The CDR3 runs to 13 residues. Germline V gene data show CDR1 as SGHTA and CDR2 as FQGNSA. V lost 2 bases and J lost 3, with 8 bases in between. This CDR3 is CASSLLQGYEQYF. The DNA for the CDR3 is TGTGCCAGCAGCTTACTACAGGGCTACGAGCAGTACTTC. Complete variable domain (other parts from reference TRBV7-2 and TRBJ2-7): GAGVSQSPSNKVTEKGKDVELRCDPISGHTALYWYRQSLGQGLEFLIYFQGNSAPDKSGLPSDRFSAERTGGSVSTLTIQRTQQEDSAVYLCASSLLQGYEQYFGPGTRLTVT.

The V gene is TRBV6-6, the J gene TRBJ2-7, with D unresolved. Trimming removed 4 bases from V and 0 bases from J, with 13 bases in between. This CDR3 region has 15 residues. Germline loops: CDR1 MNHNY, CDR2 SVGAGI (reference sequence). This CDR3 is CASSSTPDLSYEQYF. The CDR3 bases are TGTGCCAGCAGTTCGACACCAGACCTCTCCTACGAGCAGTACTTC.

V gene TRBV27 combines with J gene TRBJ2-7; 8 bases line up with TRBD2. Germline CDR1 reads MNHEY; CDR2 reads SMNVEV (reference sequence). The CDR3 is 13 amino acids. The J segment lost 8 bases and the V segment lost 8 bases, leaving 11 bases of the junction unmatched. The CDR3: CASRTEGLGKQYF. In DNA, the CDR3 is TGTGCCAGCCGAACCGAGGGACTAGGGAAGCAGTACTTC.

This clone was detected only a few times. The V and J genes are TRBV11-2 and TRBJ2-1, with 11 bases identical to TRBD2. The CDR3 is 17 amino acids. Germline V gene sequence: CDR1 SGHAT, CDR2 FQNNGV. Trimming took 0 bases from V and 4 from J; bases not matched to a gene: 5. The CDR3 DNA follows: TGTGCCAGCAGCTTAGATCTCGGACTAGCGGGTTACAATGAGCAGTTCTTC. This gives the protein CASSLDLGLAGYNEQFF.

The CDR3 DNA sequence: TGTGCCAGCAGCCAAGAGGGGACAGGGGCCAGCTCTGGAAACACCATATATTTT. Protein: CASSQEGTGASSGNTIYF. The chain uses TRBV4-2 and TRBJ1-3; 10 bases match TRBD1. The CDR3 consists of 18 residues. V shed 0 bases and J 0 bases; nucleotides not matched to a gene: 5. Looked up from germline, CDR1 is LGHNA and CDR2 is YNFKEQ.

This clone was seen more than once but under ten times. The chain has TRBV5-6 and TRBJ2-4; D unclear. Germline V CDR1 and CDR2: SGHDT, YYEEEE. V gave up 0 bases and J gave up 1 base, with 11 bases separating them. The CDR3 is 16 amino acids. CDR3 nucleotide sequence: TGTGCCAGCAGCTTGGCCCTTGGCACGGCCAAAAACATTCAGTACTTC. Translated, it gives CASSLALGTAKNIQYF.

The chain uses TRBV10-2 and TRBJ1-1; D uncertain. Per germline, CDR1 WSHSY and CDR2 SAAADI. Trimming took 5 bases from V and 1 from J, leaving 8 bases between them. This CDR3 is 13 amino acids long. The CDR3 spells CASSPLANTEAFF. The CDR3, as DNA: TGCGCCAGCAGTCCCTTGGCGAACACTGAAGCTTTCTTT.

V gene TRBV19 combines with J gene TRBJ2-5, with 8 bases identical to TRBD2. Germline values: CDR1 LNHDA, CDR2 SQIVND (reference sequence). V dropped 0 bases and J dropped 5; count of bases not matched to a gene: 5. This CDR3 is 15 amino acids long. The CDR3 is CASSIEPAGDETQYF. CDR3 DNA sequence: TGTGCCAGTAGTATAGAGCCAGCGGGAGATGAGACCCAGTACTTC.

The chain carries TRBV11-2 and TRBJ2-1; D is uncertain. CDR3 length: 18 residues. The germline CDR1 and CDR2 sequences are SGHAT and FQNNGV. Deletions cut 0 bases from V and 0 bases from J, with 15 bases between. The CDR3 coding sequence is TGTGCCAGCAGCTTAGATAGTATCGGTGCAAGCTCCTACAATGAGCAGTTCTTC. This encodes CASSLDSIGASSYNEQFF.

The chain couples TRBV5-4 to TRBJ1-2, with D hard to call. V was clipped by 0 bases and J by 4 bases, with 7 bases between them. The germline CDR1 and CDR2 sequences are SGHNT and YYREEE (reference sequence). The CDR3 loop spans 13 amino acids. The CDR3 spells CASSLGGPYGYTF. The CDR3 DNA follows: TGTGCCAGCAGCTTGGGAGGCCCCTATGGCTACACCTTC.

This clone was counted once. The chain joins TRBV6-1 to TRBJ2-3; possibly TRBD2 for D (6 bases). V was clipped by 8 bases and J by 1 base, with 16 bases between them. Germline CDR1 reads MNHNS; CDR2 reads SASEGT. CDR3 size: 15 residues. The CDR3 spells CASLTLAPGTDTQYF. The CDR3 DNA sequence: TGTGCCAGCCTCACCCTAGCGCCAGGCACAGATACGCAGTATTTT.

The CDR3: CASSIRVFQPQHF. CDR3 nucleotide sequence: TGTGCCAGCAGTATCAGGGTATTTCAGCCCCAGCATTTT. The chain is built from TRBV27 and TRBJ1-5; tentative D call: TRBD1 (5 bases). The CDR3 spans 13 residues. Looked up from germline, CDR1 is MNHEY and CDR2 is SMNVEV (reference sequence). V lost 5 bases to trimming and J lost 6 bases, with 11 bases between them.

V and J are TRBV30 and TRBJ1-2; D gene uncertain. Germline assignment: CDR1 GTSNPN and CDR2 SVGIG (reference sequence). This CDR3 spans 13 amino acids. Deletions cut 0 bases from V and 8 bases from J, with 13 bases between. DNA for the CDR3: TGTGCCTGGAGTGTACTCAGCGGTCAAGGCTACACCTTC. Translation: CAWSVLSGQGYTF.

V and J are TRBV13 and TRBJ2-2; the match to TRBD2 covers 11 bases. CDR1 and CDR2 (germline): PRHDT, FYEKMQ (reference sequence). The length of the CDR3 is 15 residues. V shed 5 bases and J 5 bases; nucleotides not matched to a gene: 4. CDR3 protein: CASSPRLAGTGELFF. DNA of the CDR3: TGTGCCAGCAGCCCAAGACTAGCGGGGACCGGGGAGCTGTTTTTT.

The genes are TRBV30 and TRBJ2-2; perhaps TRBD2 as D (6 bases). V lost 5 bases, J lost 7 bases, and 17 bases lay in between. Germline V gene data show CDR1 as GTSNPN and CDR2 as SVGIG (reference sequence). The CDR3 extends over 14 amino acids. CDR3 sequence reads: CAWGWAGFGGELFF. The CDR3 bases are TGTGCCTGGGGTTGGGCGGGGTTCGGCGGGGAGCTGTTTTTT.